Following are 10 T cell receptor beta chains from one sample sequenced in a study of blood T cell repertoires in COVID-19. Using immunoSEQ multiplex PCR, the repertoire was profiled, and TCRdb retains in-frame clones only, with some absent. The table shows 200,000 to 250,000 clones, with 80% to 90% occurring only once. Material: PBMCs or T cells enriched from blood (not recorded which). The origin of the receptors is a woman aged 25 to 39 who had been exposed to COVID-19.

J is TRBJ2-1 and V is TRBV19; D uncertain. The CDR3 is 16 amino acids. Germline V gene data show CDR1 as LNHDA and CDR2 as SQIVND (reference sequence). V lost 7 bases and J lost 0, with 16 bases in between. CDR3 nucleotides: TGTGCCAGTACTCCCTTTTTGGGCAGCTCCTACAATGAGCAGTTCTTC. Its translation is CASTPFLGSSYNEQFF.

The CDR3 DNA follows: TGTGCCAGCAGCGTACGGGAGAACACTGAAGCTTTCTTT. This codes for CASSVRENTEAFF. The chain combines TRBV5-4 with TRBJ1-1; D remains unclear. CDR3 size: 13 residues. The germline V gene has CDR1 SGHNT and CDR2 YYREEE (reference sequence). V lost 4 bases and J 1 base, leaving 8 bases between the germline ends.

This chain uses TRBV25-1 with TRBJ2-2, with 11 positions matching TRBD1. Germline-derived CDR1 and CDR2 are MGHDK and SYGVNS. The V and J ends lost 9 bases and 4 bases, in that order; junction bases with no gene match: 4. The CDR3 has 14 residues. The CDR3 DNA reads as TGTGCCAGTCGCGGGACAGGGGGCACCGGGGAGCTGTTTTTT. It encodes CASRGTGGTGELFF.

This chain joins TRBV19 and TRBJ1-6; D is uncertain. The CDR3 contains 13 residues. Between the trimmed V and J ends, which lost 3 bases and 10 bases, there was a span of 10 bases. Germline assignment: CDR1 LNHDA and CDR2 SQIVND (reference sequence). The CDR3 loop reads CASSIEGISPLHF. The DNA of the CDR3 is TGTGCCAGTAGTATCGAGGGAATCTCACCCCTCCACTTT.

The DNA for the CDR3 is TGCGCCAGCAGCCAACCGGGACTAGCGGGAGTCGGGAATGAGCAGTTCTTC. It encodes CASSQPGLAGVGNEQFF. The chain joins TRBV5-1 to TRBJ2-1, with TRBD2 matching over 14 bases. CDR1 SGHRS and CDR2 YFSETQ come from the germline V gene. V was clipped by 4 bases and J by 7 bases; unmatched bases: 10. This CDR3 is built from 17 residues.

The chain employs TRBV15 and TRBJ2-5, with unresolved D. The CDR3 consists of 14 residues. Trimming pared 1 base from V and 4 bases from J, leaving 10 bases between. Germline CDR1 LNHNV, CDR2 YYDKDF (reference sequence). CDR3 DNA: TGTGCCACCAGCAGAGGAGCACTCGGAGAGACCCAGTACTTC. Amino acids: CATSRGALGETQYF. Full variable domain (remainder filled in from reference TRBV15 and TRBJ2-5): DAMVIQNPRYQVTQFGKPVTLSCSQTLNHNVMYWYQQKSSQAPKLLFHYYDKDFNNEADTPDNFQSRRPNTSFCFLDIRSPGLGDTAMYLCATSRGALGETQYFGPGTRLLVL.

V usage is TRBV27 and J usage is TRBJ2-1, with 7 bases that match TRBD2. CDR3 length equals 14 residues. The germline gives CDR1 MNHEY, CDR2 SMNVEV (reference sequence). J lost 7 bases, V lost 3 bases, and 6 bases had no gene match. CDR3 in DNA: TGTGCCAGCAGTTTCCCCAGGGAGGGTAATGAGCAGTTCTTC. This codes for CASSFPREGNEQFF.

The rearrangement joins TRBV19 to TRBJ2-1; 8 bases fit TRBD2. With 10 bases clipped from V and 3 bases from J, the junction kept 8 bases outside the gene matches. Germline lookup yields CDR1 LNHDA and CDR2 SQIVND (reference sequence). This CDR3 is 14 amino acids long. CDR3 protein: CATGGGVYYNEQFF. The CDR3 region has the DNA TGTGCCACCGGGGGGGGAGTCTACTACAATGAGCAGTTCTTC. Full variable domain (remainder filled in from reference TRBV19 and TRBJ2-1): DGGITQSPKYLFRKEGQNVTLSCEQNLNHDAMYWYRQDPGQGLRLIYYSQIVNDFQKGDIAEGYSVSREKKESFPLTVTSAQKNPTAFYLCATGGGVYYNEQFFGPGTRLTVL.

The chain couples TRBV11-2 to TRBJ2-1; TRBD2 might be the D (5 bases). Germline V gene data show CDR1 as SGHAT and CDR2 as FQNNGV. This CDR3 region has 14 residues. V gave up 1 base and J gave up 7 bases, with 11 bases separating them. Here the CDR3 reads CASSLVLAGNEQFF. The CDR3 region has the DNA TGTGCCAGCAGCTTAGTTCTAGCCGGTAATGAGCAGTTCTTC. The full variable domain, rest sourced from reference TRBV11-2 and TRBJ2-1, is EAGVAQSPRYKIIEKRQSVAFWCNPISGHATLYWYQQILGQGPKLLIQFQNNGVVDDSQLPKDRFSAERLKGVDSTLKIQPAKLEDSAVYLCASSLVLAGNEQFFGPGTRLTVL.

The J gene is TRBJ2-1, the V gene TRBV29-1; no clear D gene. Germline lookup yields CDR1 SQVTM and CDR2 ANQGSEA. V was shortened by 5 bases and J by 5 bases, with 16 bases between the two germline ends. The CDR3 spans 14 residues. CDR3 coding DNA: TGCAGCGTTTATGCGAAAGGCGGAAACAATGAGCAGTTCTTC. Amino acid sequence: CSVYAKGGNNEQFF.